This T cell receptor (beta chain) comes out of a study of Tregs in tolerant kidney transplant recipients. Study overall: Mixed chimerism was transient after nonmyeloablative marrow transplants from related graft donors.

The assay was immunoSEQ multiplex PCR, and TCRdb's table has in-frame clones only and misses some. The table has about 110,000 clones, nearly 90% seen once; the top ten hold approximately 0.3%. CD4+CD25+CD127- Tregs, CD4+CD25- non-Tregs, CD4 and CD8 cells were sorted. The CDR3 runs 14 residues. V lost 3 bases to trimming and J lost 8 bases, with 13 bases between them. Per the germline V gene, CDR1 is LGHNA and CDR2 is YSLEER. The source is a human donor who received a combined kidney and bone marrow transplant. The source material was CD4+ T cells from blood, sampled before the transplant. The J gene is TRBJ1-4, the V gene TRBV4-3, with D possibly TRBD1 on 6 matching bases. The CDR3: CASSQGAGDEKLFF. CDR3 nucleotide sequence: TGCGCCAGCAGCCAGGGGGCGGGCGACGAAAAACTGTTTTTT.